The T cell receptor beta chain described here comes from a study of lymphopenia after photon versus proton radiotherapy. The repertoire was sequenced with immunoSEQ multiplex PCR; TCRdb's copy has only in-frame clones and lacks some. The sample yields more than 4,000 clones, about two thirds seen once. Turning to this clone: Its antigen is not identified. One base separates it from a far larger clone, so it is likely a read error.

The CDR3 runs 14 residues. Trimming took off 6 bases at V and 2 bases at J, with 13 bases between the two ends. CDR1 and CDR2 (germline): ENHRY, SYGVKD. Study findings and constraints: Photon-treated patients lost naive T cells and TCR diversity; proton-treated stayed stable. After the lymphocyte nadir, photon-treated repertoires showed oligoclonal expansion, especially of CD8+ Temra cells. Better survival with proton therapy was suggested as possible, not demonstrated.

The V call is TRBV10-3, the J call TRBJ1-2, with D perhaps TRBD1 (5 bases). The sequence was collected from a man older than 75 with esophageal cancer. The starting material was peripheral blood, obtained from a patient treated with proton-based radiotherapy. The CDR3 bases are TGTGCCATCAGGACCGCGGGGGGGAACTATGGCTACACCTTC. This encodes CAIRTAGGNYGYTF.